The present T cell receptor (beta chain) was sequenced within a study of siplizumab effects on memory and regulatory T cells. Broader study findings: An assignable naive or memory phenotype was lacking in roughly 80-97% of proliferating CD4+ or CD8+ clones. Proliferating Tregs taken from siplizumab cultures were not shown to have a confirmed suppressive function.

The study assayed around 9.2 x 10^4 TCR templates per sample. The table came from immunoSEQ multiplex PCR; TCRdb's copy has only in-frame clones and leaves some out. The table lists tens of thousands of clones, about 92% of them singletons. V dropped 11 bases and J dropped 5; count of bases not matched to a gene: 18. CDR1 is SEHNR, CDR2 FQNEAQ, per germline (reference sequence). The CDR3 runs 16 residues. In its sample, this clone was seen a few times. Its antigen is as yet unknown. V is TRBV7-9 and J is TRBJ2-1, with 7 bases fitting TRBD2. The TCR was taken from a human donor in good health. Sequencing was performed on CD8+ T cells sorted from blood. CDR3 DNA: TGTGCCTCCCGAGGGCCCAGGACTAGAGTGAACAATGAGCAGTTCTTC. Protein product: CASRGPRTRVNNEQFF.